The rows below give T cell receptor beta chains drawn from one sample of a study of cytomegalovirus exposure and HLA in healthy donors. Assay: immunoSEQ multiplex PCR; the TCRdb copy retains only in-frame clones and omits some. The sample has approximately 140,000 clones; about 80% are singletons. What was sequenced was PBMCs. These receptors were taken from a woman between 40 and 55 years old in good health and CMV-seronegative. Each CDR3 is given with its conserved first and last residue. A D gene is named only where the DNA matches it firmly. Clone sizes are given selectively: once, few, many, or a class where the clone is expanded.

d_call	cdr3_length	j_call	clone_size	v_call	cdr3_aa	cdr3_nt
-	15	TRBJ2-7	few	TRBV25-1	CASSESTGAHWEQYF	TGTGCCAGCAGTGAATCAACGGGAGCACACTGGGAGCAGTACTTC
TRBD1	15	TRBJ1-2	-	TRBV5-1	CASSLGTGDPYGYTF	TGCGCCAGCAGCTTGGGGACAGGGGACCCCTATGGCTACACCTTC
TRBD2	15	TRBJ2-1	once	TRBV11-2	CASSQKREGRDEQFF	TGTGCCAGCAGCCAGAAGCGGGAGGGCCGCGATGAGCAGTTCTTC
-	11	TRBJ2-1	-	TRBV7-9	CASSLGGGQFF	TGTGCCAGCAGCTTGGGGGGTGGGCAGTTCTTC
-	15	TRBJ2-5	few	TRBV7-9	CASSPGAGSQETQYF	TGTGCCAGCAGCCCTGGGGCAGGGTCCCAAGAGACCCAGTACTTC
-	15	TRBJ2-6	-	TRBV5-1	CASAVQDSGANVLTF	TGCGCCAGCGCGGTACAGGACTCTGGGGCCAACGTCCTGACTTTC
-	14	TRBJ1-5	-	TRBV2	CASSELLRSEPQHF	TGTGCCAGCAGTGAACTCCTACGTAGTGAGCCCCAGCATTTT
-	12	TRBJ1-6	once	TRBV7-2	CASSLGGAVLHF	TGTGCCAGCAGCTTAGGTGGGGCAGTCCTCCACTTT
-	11	TRBJ1-2	-	TRBV29-1	CSVERGYGYTF	TGCAGCGTTGAGAGAGGATATGGCTACACCTTC
-	16	TRBJ1-6	-	TRBV14	CASSQVAATYNSPLHF	TGTGCCAGCAGCCAAGTAGCGGCTACCTATAATTCACCCCTCCACTTT
-	12	TRBJ1-5	-	TRBV15	CATRGGNQPQHF	TGTGCCACCAGGGGGGGAAATCAGCCCCAGCATTTT
-	13	TRBJ1-1	-	TRBV5-1	CASSGGGNTEAFF	TGCGCCAGCAGCGGGGGGGGGAACACTGAAGCTTTCTTT
-	14	TRBJ2-7	-	TRBV27	CASTLYQGLGEQYF	TGTGCCAGCACTCTGTATCAGGGCTTGGGCGAGCAGTACTTC
-	15	TRBJ1-4	few	TRBV7-6	CASSLLGQTNEKLFF	TGTGCCAGCAGTTTACTCGGACAGACTAATGAAAAACTGTTTTTT
-	16	TRBJ1-2	-	TRBV11-2	CASSLTPRRQGYGYTF	TGTGCCAGCAGCTTAACGCCTCGACGGCAGGGGTATGGCTACACCTTC
-	14	TRBJ1-6	-	TRBV6-6	CASSLMEGNSPLHF	TGTGCCAGCAGCCTCATGGAGGGTAATTCACCCCTCCACTTT
-	13	TRBJ1-6	-	TRBV7-6	CASSLGQNSPLHF	TGTGCCAGCAGCTTAGGTCAGAATTCACCCCTCCACTTT
TRBD1	16	TRBJ1-2	-	TRBV4-2	CASSQDRIGTGVGYTF	TGTGCCAGCAGCCAAGATCGTATAGGGACAGGGGTAGGCTACACCTTC
-	14	TRBJ1-4	-	TRBV7-2	CASSSPTGNEKLFF	TGTGCCAGCAGCTCCCCGACAGGAAATGAAAAACTGTTTTTT
-	14	TRBJ2-2	-	TRBV29-1	CSVTRAANTGELFF	TGCAGCGTTACGAGGGCTGCGAACACCGGGGAGCTGTTTTTT
-	15	TRBJ2-3	-	TRBV14	CASSQFMAGTDTQYF	TGTGCCAGCAGCCAATTTATGGCGGGCACAGATACGCAGTATTTT
-	14	TRBJ1-1	-	TRBV29-1	CSVEEPQLNTEAFF	TGCAGCGTTGAAGAACCACAGCTGAACACTGAAGCTTTCTTT
TRBD2	16	TRBJ2-3	-	TRBV7-9	CASSPVRGGYTDTQYF	TGTGCCAGCAGCCCAGTGCGGGGGGGGTACACAGATACGCAGTATTTT
-	14	TRBJ1-5	-	TRBV5-4	CASSLRGAHQPQHF	TGTGCCAGCAGCTTGCGGGGGGCCCATCAGCCCCAGCATTTT
TRBD1	12	TRBJ2-7	-	TRBV6-6	CASNDRGNEQYF	TGTGCCAGCAACGACAGGGGAAACGAGCAGTACTTC
-	15	TRBJ2-3	-	TRBV5-1	CASSLAGYGTDTQYF	TGCGCCAGCAGCTTGGCCGGGTACGGCACAGATACGCAGTATTTT
TRBD2	16	TRBJ2-7	-	TRBV5-6	CASSFQVAGPSYEQYF	TGTGCCAGCAGCTTTCAGGTAGCGGGCCCCTCCTACGAGCAGTACTTC
TRBD1	14	TRBJ2-2	-	TRBV6-6	CASSLTGSSGELFF	TGTGCCAGCAGCCTGACAGGGAGTTCCGGGGAGCTGTTTTTT
-	15	TRBJ2-3	once	TRBV5-1	CASSLDRGILDTQYF	TGCGCCAGCAGCTTGGATCGGGGTATATTAGATACGCAGTATTTT
TRBD1	16	TRBJ1-1	-	TRBV27	CASSLRQGGVNTEAFF	TGTGCCAGCAGTCTCCGACAGGGCGGAGTGAACACTGAAGCTTTCTTT
-	15	TRBJ2-7	-	TRBV11-3	CASSLYPTGSYEQYF	TGTGCCAGCAGCTTATACCCCACAGGCTCCTACGAGCAGTACTTC
-	14	TRBJ1-6	-	TRBV5-1	CASSLVGAGSPLHF	TGCGCCAGCAGCTTGGTGGGCGCAGGTTCACCCCTCCACTTT
TRBD1	14	TRBJ1-2	-	TRBV2	CASRRTGGDYGYTF	TGTGCCAGCAGACGGACAGGAGGCGACTATGGCTACACCTTC
TRBD1	15	TRBJ1-3	-	TRBV27	CASSPTGNSGNTIYF	TGTGCCAGCAGCCCGACAGGGAACTCTGGAAACACCATATATTTT
TRBD2	16	TRBJ2-3	-	TRBV5-1	CASSLLAVSGTDTQYF	TGCGCCAGCAGCTTACTAGCGGTGAGCGGCACAGATACGCAGTATTTT
TRBD2	13	TRBJ2-1	once	TRBV10-3	CAISAGGPPEQFF	TGTGCCATCAGTGCGGGGGGGCCCCCGGAGCAGTTCTTC
TRBD2	16	TRBJ2-4	-	TRBV5-1	CASSFGGGVAKNIQYF	TGCGCCAGCAGCTTCGGGGGAGGGGTAGCCAAAAACATTCAGTACTTC
-	18	TRBJ2-6	-	TRBV4-3	CASSHQWGAVTGANVLTF	TGCGCCAGCAGCCATCAATGGGGCGCGGTGACTGGGGCCAACGTCCTGACTTTC
-	15	TRBJ1-1	once	TRBV25-1	CASSDGGRLNTEAFF	TGTGCCAGCAGTGACGGGGGGCGATTGAACACTGAAGCTTTCTTT
-	15	TRBJ1-2	-	TRBV6-5	CASTARRTTNYGYTF	TGTGCCAGCACCGCACGACGGACAACTAACTATGGCTACACCTTC
-	15	TRBJ1-2	-	TRBV19	CASRMSRNPNYGYTF	TGTGCCAGTAGGATGAGTAGAAACCCGAACTATGGCTACACCTTC
-	16	TRBJ1-6	-	TRBV5-5	CASSLLAGVGNSPLHF	TGTGCCAGCAGCTTGCTTGCGGGGGTAGGCAATTCACCCCTCCACTTT
TRBD2	14	TRBJ2-7	-	TRBV7-9	CSSSGSGSWYEQYF	TGTTCCAGCAGCGGTAGCGGGAGTTGGTACGAGCAGTACTTC
-	19	TRBJ2-6	-	TRBV7-7	CATSDYVQGPDSGANVLTF	TGTGCTACCTCCGACTATGTACAGGGCCCTGACTCTGGGGCCAACGTCCTGACTTTC
TRBD2	14	TRBJ2-7	-	TRBV10-1	CAREAGWGSNEQYF	TGCGCCAGGGAAGCGGGGTGGGGTTCGAACGAGCAGTACTTC
TRBD1	14	TRBJ1-6	-	TRBV5-5	CASSSTGYESPLHF	TGTGCCAGCAGCTCGACAGGGTACGAATCACCCCTCCACTTT
TRBD1	15	TRBJ1-4	-	TRBV6-1	CASSEPGQGSEGLFF	TGTGCCAGCAGTGAACCGGGACAGGGGTCAGAGGGACTGTTTTTT
-	15	TRBJ1-1	-	TRBV4-3	CASSQGVWEGTEAFF	TGCGCCAGCAGCCAAGGGGTTTGGGAGGGCACTGAAGCTTTCTTT
TRBD1	15	TRBJ1-1	-	TRBV29-1	CSVARQGRVNTEAFF	TGCAGCGTTGCCCGACAGGGTAGGGTGAACACTGAAGCTTTCTTT
-	15	TRBJ2-2	-	TRBV7-2	CASSWAGTDTGELFF	TGTGCCAGCAGCTGGGCGGGAACGGACACCGGGGAGCTGTTTTTT
TRBD1	15	TRBJ1-1	-	TRBV4-3	CASSHDGQGRNEAFF	TGCGCCAGCAGCCATGACGGACAGGGGAGGAATGAAGCTTTCTTT
-	14	TRBJ1-5	-	TRBV18	CASSPSPSNQPQHF	TGTGCCAGCTCACCGAGTCCCTCTAACCAGCCCCAGCATTTT